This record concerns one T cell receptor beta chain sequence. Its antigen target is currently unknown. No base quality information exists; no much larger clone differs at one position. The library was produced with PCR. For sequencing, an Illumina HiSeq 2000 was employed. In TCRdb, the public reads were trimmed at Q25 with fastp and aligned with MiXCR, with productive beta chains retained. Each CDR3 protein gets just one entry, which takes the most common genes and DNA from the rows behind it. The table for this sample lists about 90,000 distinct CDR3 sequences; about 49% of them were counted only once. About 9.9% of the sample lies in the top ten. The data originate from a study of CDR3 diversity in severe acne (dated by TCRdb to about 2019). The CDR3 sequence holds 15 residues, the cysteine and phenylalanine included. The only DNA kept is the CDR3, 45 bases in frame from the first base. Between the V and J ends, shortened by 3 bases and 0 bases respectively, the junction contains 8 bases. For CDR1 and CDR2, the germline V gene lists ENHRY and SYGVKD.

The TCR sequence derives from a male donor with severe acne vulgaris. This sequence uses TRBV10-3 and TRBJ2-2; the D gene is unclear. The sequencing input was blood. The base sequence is TGTGCCATCAGTGATGAGCCCCCGAACACCGGGGAGCTGTTTTTT. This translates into CAISDEPPNTGELFF.